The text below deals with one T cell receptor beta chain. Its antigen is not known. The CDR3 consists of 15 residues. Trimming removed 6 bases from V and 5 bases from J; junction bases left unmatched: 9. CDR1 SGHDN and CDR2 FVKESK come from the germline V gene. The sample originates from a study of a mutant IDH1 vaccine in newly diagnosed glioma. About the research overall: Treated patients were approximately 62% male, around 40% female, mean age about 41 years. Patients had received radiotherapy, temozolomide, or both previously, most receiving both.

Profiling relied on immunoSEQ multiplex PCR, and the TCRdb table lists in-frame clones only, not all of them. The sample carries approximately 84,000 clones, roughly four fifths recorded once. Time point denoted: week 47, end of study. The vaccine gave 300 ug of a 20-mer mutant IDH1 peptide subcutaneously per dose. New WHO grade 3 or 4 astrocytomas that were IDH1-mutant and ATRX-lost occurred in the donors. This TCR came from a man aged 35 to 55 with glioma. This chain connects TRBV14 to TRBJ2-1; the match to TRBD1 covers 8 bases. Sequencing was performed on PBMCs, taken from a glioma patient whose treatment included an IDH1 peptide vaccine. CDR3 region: CASRRVDRDHNEQFF. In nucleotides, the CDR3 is TGTGCCAGCAGGCGAGTGGACAGGGACCACAATGAGCAGTTCTTC.